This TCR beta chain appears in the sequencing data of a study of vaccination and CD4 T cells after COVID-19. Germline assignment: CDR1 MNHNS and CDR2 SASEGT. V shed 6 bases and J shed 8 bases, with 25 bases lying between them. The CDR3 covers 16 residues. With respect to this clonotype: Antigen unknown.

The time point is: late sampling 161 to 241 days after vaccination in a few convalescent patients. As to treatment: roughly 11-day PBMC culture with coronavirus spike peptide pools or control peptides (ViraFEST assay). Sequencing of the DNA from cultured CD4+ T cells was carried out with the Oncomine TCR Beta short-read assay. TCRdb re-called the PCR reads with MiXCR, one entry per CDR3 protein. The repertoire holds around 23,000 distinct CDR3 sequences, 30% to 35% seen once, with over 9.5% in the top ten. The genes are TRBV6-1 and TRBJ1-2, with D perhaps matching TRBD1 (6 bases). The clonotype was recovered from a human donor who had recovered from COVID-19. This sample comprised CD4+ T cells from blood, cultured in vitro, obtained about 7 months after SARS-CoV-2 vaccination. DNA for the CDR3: TGTGCCAGCAGGACAGGACGGAGCGGGACCGAGCTAGGCTACACCTTC. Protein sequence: CASRTGRSGTELGYTF.